A selection of T cell receptor beta chains follows, all from one sample in a study of T cell changes during pregnancy in multiple sclerosis. Profiled with immunoSEQ multiplex PCR; TCRdb holds only in-frame clones, not every one. Here the sample spans about 35,000 clones, approximately 90% being singletons. The material was CD4+ T cells from peripheral blood mononuclear cells, obtained after pregnancy. These receptors were collected from a female donor in good health, enrolled as a control in a pregnancy study. Each CDR3 is given without its conserved first and last residue. The order of the fields is clone size, V gene, CDR3 protein. Rows may omit the clone size; those that give it use once, few, many or a size class.

>.|TRBV15
ATSRDYSHSNQPQH
>.|TRBV7-9
ASSPDFTNQPQH
>.|TRBV7-9
ASSSAGVSYNEQF
>.|TRBV4-2
ASSQEGDRGEYGYT
>once|TRBV27
ASRSRDRVNWRIYGYT
>.|TRBV4-2
ASSPTTGTSNSPLH
>few|TRBV5-4
ASSPGQQYGYT
>.|TRBV7-2
ASSLDGTGDQPQH
>.|TRBV15
ATSKGQGIATNEKLF
>.|TRBV6-1
ASSEGQGPIYGYT
>.|TRBV5-1
ASSLDGSSTDTQY
>.|TRBV27
ASRARYAGTSGNYEQY
>.|TRBV5-1
ASSLTPGFGRNTEAF
>.|TRBV5-5
ASSFGQFTDTQY
>.|TRBV7-8
ASSLEGAGGMNTEAF
>.|TRBV6-5
ASSPGTGGGYT
>.|TRBV19
ASSPLGAGDTQY